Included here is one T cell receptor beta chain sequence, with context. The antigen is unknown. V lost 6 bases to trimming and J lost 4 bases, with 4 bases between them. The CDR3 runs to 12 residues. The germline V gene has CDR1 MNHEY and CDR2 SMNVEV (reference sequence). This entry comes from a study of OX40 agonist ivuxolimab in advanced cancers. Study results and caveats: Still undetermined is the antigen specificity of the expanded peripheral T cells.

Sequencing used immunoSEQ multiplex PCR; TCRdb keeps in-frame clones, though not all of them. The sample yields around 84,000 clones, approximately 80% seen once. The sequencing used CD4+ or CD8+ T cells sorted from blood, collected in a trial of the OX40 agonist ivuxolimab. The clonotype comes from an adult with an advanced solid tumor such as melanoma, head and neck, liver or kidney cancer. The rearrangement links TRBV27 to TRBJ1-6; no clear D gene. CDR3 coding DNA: TGTGCCAGCAGGGAGTATAATTCACCCCTCCACTTT. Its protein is CASREYNSPLHF.